Listed below are T cell receptor beta chains from one sample, sequenced in a study of T cells after yellow fever vaccination. One entry per CDR3 protein, called by TCRdb with MiXCR from the 5' RACE reads. The sample records some 320,000 distinct CDR3 sequences, about 10% being singletons. Sequenced here: CD4+ T cells sorted from PBMCs, sampled 45 days after the yellow fever booster vaccination. These receptors were collected from a man younger than 35 who received the YFV17D yellow fever vaccine. Each CDR3 is given with its conserved first and last residue. Fields, in order: D gene, J gene, CDR3 length, clone size, V gene, CDR3 protein. D genes are given only for firm matches. Size is omitted from some rows. Given values are once, few, many or a class for expanded clones.

D: TRBD1
J: TRBJ1-1
length: 13
size: few
V: TRBV7-2
CDR3: CASSKTGIPEAFF

D: -
J: TRBJ2-1
length: 12
size: -
V: TRBV27
CDR3: CASSGVGGKQFF

D: TRBD1
J: TRBJ1-4
length: 16
size: few
V: TRBV5-1
CDR3: CASSLGQGATNEKLFF

D: TRBD2
J: TRBJ2-5
length: 14
size: few
V: TRBV20-1
CDR3: CSAKLAGGRETQYF

D: -
J: TRBJ1-1
length: 14
size: -
V: TRBV28
CDR3: CASTGAQLNTEAFF

D: -
J: TRBJ1-1
length: 15
size: -
V: TRBV18
CDR3: CASSLTTAGTTEAFF

D: TRBD1
J: TRBJ1-2
length: 14
size: few
V: TRBV12-3/TRBV12-4
CDR3: CASLPTGGTYGYTF

D: -
J: TRBJ2-6
length: 19
size: -
V: TRBV7-2
CDR3: CASIPTRGLSSSGANVLTF

D: -
J: TRBJ2-5
length: 14
size: few
V: TRBV5-1
CDR3: CASSLRPLQETQYF

D: TRBD1
J: TRBJ2-5
length: 14
size: few
V: TRBV6-5
CDR3: CASSLRQGPVTQYF

D: -
J: TRBJ1-2
length: 13
size: -
V: TRBV11-2
CDR3: CASSLRQFYGYTF

D: -
J: TRBJ1-3
length: 17
size: -
V: TRBV7-9
CDR3: CASSLDVVTLSGNTIYF